The source of this T cell receptor (beta chain) is a study of T-cell memory formation after mild COVID-19. Study-wide background: Largely donor-specific sequence clusters came from a couple of donors. Overall study findings and caveats: The pre-infection memory compartment contained some responding clones, suggesting cross-reactive memory joined. Day 15 to 85 contracting clones showed balanced CD4/CD8; day 15 to 37 expanders favored CD4+. Contracting CD4+ clones sat mainly in CM and EM; CD8+ in EMRA.

TCRdb called the 5' RACE reads again in MiXCR, with one record for every CDR3 protein. The data contain under 110,000 distinct CDR3 sequences, about a sixth of them singletons. This clonotype was counted a few times. Its specificity is unknown. Germline CDR1 and CDR2: SQVTM and ANQGSEA. This CDR3 is built from 14 residues. The V end lost 6 bases, the J end lost 8 bases, and 22 bases lay between the germline ends. This chain connects TRBV29-1 to TRBJ1-2; TRBD1 might be the D (5 bases). Sequenced: PBMCs or a T cell subset sorted from them (not recorded which). This TCR derives from an adult woman who had mild COVID-19 (a few samples of this study predate the infection). Cell type and time point are not known. CDR3 residues: CSVRTGGDYSGYTF. CDR3 in DNA: TGCAGCGTAAGAACAGGAGGGGACTACAGCGGCTACACCTTC. Together with reference TRBV29-1 and TRBJ1-2, the CDR3 gives the full variable domain: SAVISQKPSRDICQRGTSLTIQCQVDSQVTMMFWYRQQPGQSLTLIATANQGSEATYESGFVIDKFPISRPNLTFSTLTVSNMSPEDSSIYLCSVRTGGDYSGYTFGSGTRLTVV.